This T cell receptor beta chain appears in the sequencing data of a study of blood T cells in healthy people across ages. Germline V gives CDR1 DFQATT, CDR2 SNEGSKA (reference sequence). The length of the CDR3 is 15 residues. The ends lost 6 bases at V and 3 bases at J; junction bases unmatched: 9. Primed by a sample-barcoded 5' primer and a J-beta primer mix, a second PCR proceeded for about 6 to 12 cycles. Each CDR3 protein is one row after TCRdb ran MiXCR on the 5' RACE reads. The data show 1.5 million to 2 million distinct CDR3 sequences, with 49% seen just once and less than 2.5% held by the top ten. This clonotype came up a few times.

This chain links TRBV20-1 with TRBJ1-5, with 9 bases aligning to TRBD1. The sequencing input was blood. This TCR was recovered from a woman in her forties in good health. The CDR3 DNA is TGCAGTGCCGGACAGGGGCCCCGCCTCAATCAGCCCCAGCATTTT. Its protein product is CSAGQGPRLNQPQHF.